Listed below are T cell receptor beta chains from one sample, sequenced in a study of shared clonotypes between healthy human individuals. Using immunoSEQ multiplex PCR, the repertoire was profiled, and TCRdb retains in-frame clones only, with some absent. Of some 1,900,000 clones in the sample, roughly 94% were seen once. The material sequenced was naive CD8+ T cells sorted from blood. Source of these receptors: a man younger than 35 in good health. CDR3s include the opening cysteine and the closing phenylalanine or tryptophan. Fields, in order: D gene, J gene, V gene, clone size, CDR3 protein, CDR3 DNA. The D gene is left open where the match is weak. Size values are once, few and many counts, or a class for expanded clones, and some rows have none.

>.|TRBJ2-1|TRBV13|.
CASSLGRGSYNEQFF
TGTGCCAGCAGCTTGGGCCGGGGCTCCTACAATGAGCAGTTCTTC
>.|TRBJ1-1|TRBV5-6|.
CASSLALGNTEAFF
TGTGCCAGCAGCTTGGCCCTCGGGAACACTGAAGCTTTCTTT
>.|TRBJ2-7|TRBV27|.
CASSLGGVSSYEQYF
TGTGCCAGCAGTTTAGGAGGGGTAAGCTCCTACGAGCAGTACTTC
>.|TRBJ2-7|TRBV18|once
CASSLPSVDYEQYF
TGTGCCAGCTCACTGCCGTCCGTGGACTACGAGCAGTACTTC
>.|TRBJ2-2|TRBV19|.
CASSIGGLSGELFF
TGTGCCAGTAGTATAGGGGGACTCTCCGGGGAGCTGTTTTTT
>.|TRBJ2-7|TRBV27|.
CASRTPPGARDEQYF
TGTGCCAGCAGAACCCCCCCGGGGGCGAGGGACGAGCAGTACTTC
>.|TRBJ2-7|TRBV30|.
CAWKRIASPYEQYF
TGTGCCTGGAAGAGAATCGCGAGCCCCTACGAGCAGTACTTC
>.|TRBJ1-3|TRBV2|.
CASSEAQAGSGNTIYF
TGTGCCAGCAGTGAAGCGCAAGCGGGCTCTGGAAACACCATATATTTT
>TRBD1|TRBJ2-7|TRBV7-9|.
CASSGKQGVVDEQYF
TGTGCCAGCAGCGGGAAACAGGGGGTCGTGGACGAGCAGTACTTC
>TRBD1|TRBJ1-3|TRBV25-1|.
CASSADRAGNTIYF
TGTGCCAGCAGTGCCGACAGGGCTGGAAACACCATATATTTT
>TRBD2|TRBJ2-1|TRBV13|.
CASSSNLAGPLDEQFF
TGTGCCAGCAGCTCAAACTTAGCGGGACCACTCGATGAGCAGTTCTTC
>.|TRBJ2-2|TRBV4-1|.
CASRTYTGELFF
TGCGCCAGCAGGACCTACACCGGGGAGCTGTTTTTT
>.|TRBJ1-4|TRBV7-9|.
CASSLGVEEKLFF
TGTGCCAGCAGCTTGGGGGTGGAGGAAAAACTGTTTTTT
>.|TRBJ1-3|TRBV29-1|.
CSVDAAGSGNTIYF
TGCAGCGTTGACGCAGCTGGCTCTGGAAACACCATATATTTT
>TRBD1|TRBJ2-4|TRBV7-9|.
CASSGPGQKNIQYF
TGTGCCAGCAGCGGACCGGGACAGAAAAACATTCAGTACTTC
>.|TRBJ1-1|TRBV4-3|.
CASSRLRDAYTEAFF
TGCGCCAGCAGCCGTCTAAGGGACGCCTACACTGAAGCTTTCTTT
>.|TRBJ1-1|TRBV6-5|.
CASTLGYGMNTEAFF
TGTGCCAGCACCTTAGGTTACGGGATGAACACTGAAGCTTTCTTT
>TRBD1|TRBJ2-7|TRBV6-6|.
CASGQVDEQYF
TGTGCCTCGGGACAGGTGGACGAGCAGTACTTC